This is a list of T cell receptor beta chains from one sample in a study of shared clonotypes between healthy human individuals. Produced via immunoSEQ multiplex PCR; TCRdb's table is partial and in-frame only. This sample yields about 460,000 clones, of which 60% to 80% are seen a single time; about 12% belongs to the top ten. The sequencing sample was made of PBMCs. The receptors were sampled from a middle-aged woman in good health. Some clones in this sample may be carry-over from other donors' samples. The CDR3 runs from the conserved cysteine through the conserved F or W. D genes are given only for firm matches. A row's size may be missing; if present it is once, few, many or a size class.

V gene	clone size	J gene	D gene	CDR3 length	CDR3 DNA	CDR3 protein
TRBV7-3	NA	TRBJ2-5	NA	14	TGTGCCAGCAGCCAGAACGGAGGAGCGGAGACCCAGTACTTC	CASSQNGGAETQYF
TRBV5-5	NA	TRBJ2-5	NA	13	TGTGCCAGCAGCCCGCCCGGGCAAGAGACCCAGTACTTC	CASSPPGQETQYF
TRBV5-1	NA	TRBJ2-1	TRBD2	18	TGCGCCAGCAGCTTACTAGCGGGGGGAGTTGAGGGCTACAATGAGCAGTTCTTC	CASSLLAGGVEGYNEQFF
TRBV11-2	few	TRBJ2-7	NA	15	TGTGCCAGCAGAAAACCGGGTTCAAGGGACTACGAGCAGTACTTC	CASRKPGSRDYEQYF
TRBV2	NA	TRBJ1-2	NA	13	TGTGCCAGCAGTGAAAGCGCGCCGGGTGGCTACACCTTC	CASSESAPGGYTF
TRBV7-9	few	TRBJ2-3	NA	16	TGTGCCAGCAGCCCCGACAGGACAATACGCACAGATACGCAGTATTTT	CASSPDRTIRTDTQYF
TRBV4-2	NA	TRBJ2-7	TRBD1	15	TGTGCCAGCAGCCACGAGGTGACAGGGCGCGACGAGCAGTACTTC	CASSHEVTGRDEQYF
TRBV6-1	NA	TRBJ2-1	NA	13	TGTGCCAGCACCCGGGTGGGTATCAATGAGCAGTTCTTC	CASTRVGINEQFF
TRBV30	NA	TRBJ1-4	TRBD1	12	TGTGCCTGGACAGGGGGAAGAGAAAAACTGTTTTTT	CAWTGGREKLFF
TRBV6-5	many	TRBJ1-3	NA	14	TGTGCCAGTACCCCAGGCGGCTCTGGAAACACCATATATTTT	CASTPGGSGNTIYF
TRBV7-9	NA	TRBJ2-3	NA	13	TGTGCCAGCAGCTTAAGCATCTCAGATACGCAGTATTTT	CASSLSISDTQYF
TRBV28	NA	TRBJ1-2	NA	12	TGTGCCAGCAGTTCCTGGACCGATGGCTACACCTTC	CASSSWTDGYTF
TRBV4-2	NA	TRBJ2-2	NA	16	TGTGCCAGCAGCCTTGAGGTCGGGGGTGGGTCCGGGGAGCTGTTTTTT	CASSLEVGGGSGELFF
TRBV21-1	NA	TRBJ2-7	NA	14	TGTGCCAGCAGCAAAGCAGGCAGCTCCTACGAGCAGTACTTC	CASSKAGSSYEQYF
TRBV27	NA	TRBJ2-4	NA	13	TGTGCCAGCAGTTTAATCCCCCAAAACATTCAGTACTTC	CASSLIPQNIQYF